The T cell receptor beta chain under discussion was sequenced for a study of cytomegalovirus exposure and HLA in healthy donors. Researchers ran the PCR with 60 Vbeta and 13 Jbeta primers. The assay was immunoSEQ multiplex PCR, and TCRdb's table has in-frame clones only and misses some. This table holds about 220,000 clones, approximately 83% found once. This CDR3 region has 17 residues. Germline-derived CDR1 and CDR2 are ENHRY and SYGVKD. The J segment lost 5 bases and the V segment lost 8 bases, leaving 14 bases of the junction unmatched. What was sequenced was PBMCs. The chain is built from TRBV10-3 and TRBJ2-7; 14 positions match TRBD2. The receptor was isolated from a boy aged 2 to 10 in good health and CMV-seronegative. In nucleotides, the CDR3 is TGTGCCATCTCCCATGGACTAGCGGGAGGCAAGGTGGACGAGCAGTACTTC. Its protein product is CAISHGLAGGKVDEQYF.